The source of this T cell receptor beta chain is a study of T-cell memory formation after mild COVID-19. Whole-study context: Clusters were largely donor specific. General study findings and limits: CD4+ contracting clones were mainly CM and EM; CD8+ ones, EMRA. CD4/CD8 balance held among clones contracting day 15 to 85, and later expanders leaned CD4+.

V dropped 6 bases and J dropped 2 bases, with 10 bases sitting between them. Germline CDR1 MNHEY, CDR2 SVGAGI. The CDR3 runs to 13 residues. Employing constant-segment primers, 5'RACE generated TCR alpha and TCR beta cDNA libraries bearing sample barcodes and UMIs. TCRdb passed the 5' RACE reads through MiXCR, listing each CDR3 protein once. The sample consists of approximately 570,000 distinct CDR3 sequences, more than 15% of them appearing once. This clonotype was detected a few times. Its matching antigen is unknown. This chain links TRBV6-5 with TRBJ1-2; tentative D call: TRBD1 (5 bases). This sequence originates from an adult woman who had mild COVID-19 (a few samples of this study predate the infection). Cell type and time point are not known. The sample comprised PBMCs or a T cell subset sorted from them (not recorded which). The CDR3 reads CASRAAGNYGYTF. For the CDR3, the DNA is TGTGCCAGCAGAGCCGCAGGGAACTATGGCTACACCTTC.